This TCR beta chain was profiled in a study of beta chain features in type 1 diabetes. The wider study: Taken together, all samples contributed approximately 110 million examined sorted cells.

Investigators reverse transcribed all isolated RNA, so they sequenced expressed TCRB transcripts. The protocol was immunoSEQ multiplex PCR, while the TCRdb copy is restricted to in-frame clones and leaves out a portion. The table lists around 300,000 clones, approximately 15% of them singletons. This CDR3 is built from 14 residues. V was pared by 0 bases and J by 0 bases, with 9 bases between. The germline gives CDR1 GTSNPN, CDR2 SVGIG (reference sequence). A word on this clone: The antigen is undetermined.

The authors obtained over 98% purity in all sorted populations. Study-wide results and limits: Shortening of TCRB CDR3s, moderate but significant, appeared in all four CD4+ subsets of Type 1 diabetes patients.

The source of this sequence is a young man with type 1 diabetes. This sequence joins TRBV30 and TRBJ2-7, with a weak D call TRBD1 (6 bases). The sequenced sample consisted of naive CD4+ T cells from blood. Here the CDR3 reads CAWSVWTVSYEQYF. CDR3 nucleotides: TGTGCCTGGAGTGTATGGACAGTCTCCTACGAGCAGTACTTC.